This T cell receptor beta chain was retrieved from a study of low-dose radiotherapy and immunotherapy resistance in tumors. Eligibility was restricted to patients presenting with advanced solid tumors that lacked tumor-infiltrating lymphocytes. The ends lost 1 base at V and 8 bases at J; junction bases unmatched: 3. The germline gives CDR1 SGHVS, CDR2 FNYEAQ. The CDR3 length is 15 residues. Alpha and beta chains were covered, as first-strand cDNA relied on TRAV- and TRBV-specific primers. For amplifying TCRs, the PCR ran for 15 to 20 cycles with Phusion, which was used together with a constant-region primer and the adapter on the V primers. MiXCR was run by TCRdb on the reads, yielding one entry per CDR3 protein. The sample shows approximately 18,000 distinct CDR3 sequences, roughly 70% of them seen only once.

The clonotype comes from a human donor with advanced metastatic prostate, ovarian, gallbladder or colorectal cancer (not recorded which). This table probably holds off-target reads from a library built for another chain. The genes are TRBV7-6 and TRBJ2-1; 12 nucleotides line up with TRBD2. Here the CDR3 reads CASSLGLAGDYEQFF. DNA for the CDR3: TGTGCCAGCAGCTTAGGACTAGCGGGGGATTATGAGCAGTTCTTC. The full variable domain, completed using reference TRBV7-6 and TRBJ2-1, is GAGVSQSPRYKVTKRGQDVALRCDPISGHVSLYWYRQALGQGPEFLTYFNYEAQQDKSGLPNDRFSAERPEGSISTLTIQRTEQRDSAMYRCASSLGLAGDYEQFFGPGTRLTVL.